Below are 21 T cell receptor beta chains sequenced from a single sample in a study of blood T cell repertoires in COVID-19. Profiled with immunoSEQ multiplex PCR; TCRdb holds only in-frame clones, not every one. The table shows 390,000 or so clones, with more than 75% occurring only once. The sample taken for sequencing was PBMCs or T cells enriched from blood (not recorded which). Source of these receptors: a woman aged 45-65 years who had recovered from COVID-19.

This chain uses TRBV7-2 with TRBJ1-5; 9 bases fit TRBD1. Germline V gene lookup returns CDR1 SGHTA and CDR2 FQGNSA. CDR3 length: 15 amino acids. V gave up 4 bases and J gave up 6 bases; unmatched junction bases: 7. DNA of the CDR3: TGTGCCAGCAGCTCACCGGGACAGGGACTTCAGCCCCAGCATTTT. Protein: CASSSPGQGLQPQHF.

The V gene is TRBV5-4, the J gene TRBJ1-1; the match to TRBD1 covers 11 bases. This CDR3 is built from 15 residues. Unmatched junction bases numbered 3, after V lost 0 bases and J lost 5 bases. Germline V gene sequence: CDR1 SGHNT, CDR2 YYREEE (reference sequence). CDR3 protein: CASSLGGTGGTEAFF. The CDR3 region has the DNA TGTGCCAGCAGCTTGGGCGGGACAGGGGGGACTGAAGCTTTCTTT.

This chain connects TRBV18 to TRBJ1-1; tentatively, D is TRBD1 (5 bases). Deletions cut 5 bases from V and 4 bases from J, with 23 bases between. The CDR3 is made up of 17 amino acids. From germline, CDR1 is KGHSH and CDR2 LQKENI. In nucleotides, the CDR3 is TGTGCCAGCTCAAACCAGGAGGGGTTGGATTTGGTCACTGAAGCTTTCTTT. Its protein is CASSNQEGLDLVTEAFF.

This clone was seen only a few times. The CDR3 region has the DNA TGTGCCACCCAGTCACAGGGACAGAACTATGGCTACACCTTC. This sequence encodes CATQSQGQNYGYTF. V is TRBV19 and J is TRBJ1-2, with 7 bases lining up with TRBD1. Trimming cost V 10 bases and J 2 bases; bases outside gene matches: 10. CDR3 length equals 14 residues. Germline lookup yields CDR1 LNHDA and CDR2 SQIVND (reference sequence).

The V and J genes are TRBV18 and TRBJ2-7, with 7 bases identical to TRBD1. This CDR3 is 18 amino acids long. Germline CDR1 KGHSH, CDR2 LQKENI. V lost 3 bases to trimming and J lost 6 bases; unmatched junction nucleotides: 20. The CDR3 nucleotides are TGTGCCAGCTCACCTCAACTCGTGGGACAGACCCTTGTTCGCGAGCAGTACTTC. Its translation: CASSPQLVGQTLVREQYF.

About this clone itself: At the DNA level, this CDR3 is encoded by other sequences in the same sample as well. This CDR3 reads CSARDRETQYF. The CDR3 bases are TGCAGTGCTAGAGATCGTGAGACCCAGTACTTC. The chain recombines TRBV20-1 with TRBJ2-5, with D hard to call. Trimming cost V 0 bases and J 5 bases, with 4 bases left between them. This CDR3 is built from 11 residues. Germline V CDR1 and CDR2: DFQATT, SNEGSKA (reference sequence).

The CDR3 DNA sequence: TGTGCCAGCTCGGGGACTTACAGCTCCTACGAGCAGTACTTC. Translated, it gives CASSGTYSSYEQYF. The J gene is TRBJ2-7, the V gene TRBV18; maybe TRBD2 (6 bases). This CDR3 region has 14 residues. CDR1 KGHSH and CDR2 LQKENI come from the germline V gene. Deletions cut 6 bases from V and 0 bases from J, with 12 bases between.

The chain recombines TRBV5-1 with TRBJ1-1; D ambiguous. Trimming took off 3 bases at V and 3 bases at J, with 12 bases between the two ends. Germline V gene sequence: CDR1 SGHRS, CDR2 YFSETQ. CDR3 length: 14 residues. CDR3 loop: CASSWGGSDTEAFF. In DNA, the CDR3 is TGCGCCAGCAGCTGGGGAGGGTCCGACACTGAAGCTTTCTTT. Looking up the rest from reference TRBV5-1 and TRBJ1-1 gives the full variable domain: KAGVTQTPRYLIKTRGQQVTLSCSPISGHRSVSWYQQTPGQGLQFLFEYFSETQRNKGNFPGRFSGRQFSNSRSEMNVSTLELGDSALYLCASSWGGSDTEAFFGQGTRLTVV.

The chain links TRBV15 to TRBJ1-5; D is unresolved. Trimming took off 4 bases at V and 4 bases at J, with 11 bases between the two ends. The CDR3 spans 14 residues. Germline V gene data show CDR1 as LNHNV and CDR2 as YYDKDF (reference sequence). CDR3 nucleotide sequence: TGTGCCACCAGCACCGACATCCTAAATCAGCCCCAGCATTTT. Translating it yields CATSTDILNQPQHF. The variable domain in full, completed from reference TRBV15 and TRBJ1-5, reads DAMVIQNPRYQVTQFGKPVTLSCSQTLNHNVMYWYQQKSSQAPKLLFHYYDKDFNNEADTPDNFQSRRPNTSFCFLDIRSPGLGDTAMYLCATSTDILNQPQHFGDGTRLSIL.

The rearrangement links TRBV28 to TRBJ2-1, with D possibly matching TRBD1 (6 bases). Germline CDR1 and CDR2: MDHEN and SYDVKM. The CDR3 length is 16 residues. Trimming took 6 bases from V and 4 from J, leaving 19 bases between them. The CDR3 DNA sequence: TGTGCCAGCAGCTCCCCGACAGGTGGGGCATACAATGAGCAGTTCTTC. The encoded protein is CASSSPTGGAYNEQFF. Filled out from reference TRBV28 and TRBJ2-1, the complete variable domain reads DVKVTQSSRYLVKRTGEKVFLECVQDMDHENMFWYRQDPGLGLRLIYFSYDVKMKEKGDIPEGYSVSREKKERFSLILESASTNQTSMYLCASSSPTGGAYNEQFFGPGTRLTVL.

The V and J genes are TRBV7-9 and TRBJ1-4; TRBD1 matches at 7 bases. The V gene's germline CDR1 is SEHNR and CDR2 FQNEAQ (reference sequence). V was pared by 0 bases and J by 7 bases, with 8 bases of the junction left unmatched. The CDR3 loop spans 16 amino acids. This CDR3 is CASSLALAGGSEKLFF. The CDR3, as DNA: TGTGCCAGCAGCTTAGCGCTGGCAGGGGGGAGTGAAAAACTGTTTTTT.

The chain has TRBV28 and TRBJ1-2; D not certain. V lost 5 bases to trimming and J lost 2 bases, with 15 bases between them. The CDR3 has 15 amino acids. Germline V CDR1 and CDR2: MDHEN, SYDVKM. The CDR3 sequence is CASSGFSPSNYGYTF. CDR3 nucleotides: TGTGCCAGCAGTGGGTTTAGCCCTTCGAACTATGGCTACACCTTC.

The chain has TRBV19 and TRBJ1-2; D possibly corresponds to TRBD1 (5 bases). The CDR3 length is 11 residues. From germline, CDR1 is LNHDA and CDR2 SQIVND (reference sequence). V shed 5 bases and J shed 8 bases, with 9 bases lying between them. The CDR3 region has the DNA TGTGCCAGTAGTCTCCGGGGGGGCTACACCTTC. This translates into CASSLRGGYTF.

The rearrangement joins TRBV4-3 to TRBJ2-4, with 8 bases fitting TRBD2. CDR3 length equals 15 residues. Trimming cost V 1 base and J 8 bases; bases outside gene matches: 7. The germline CDR1 and CDR2 sequences are LGHNA and YSLEER. For the CDR3, the DNA is TGCGCCAGCAGCCAAGTGACGGGGGGGATTTACATTCAGTACTTC. It codes for CASSQVTGGIYIQYF.

The chain links TRBV27 to TRBJ1-5, with a weak D call TRBD1 (6 bases). The CDR3 loop spans 15 amino acids. V lost 6 bases and J lost 0, with 12 bases in between. Germline CDR1 and CDR2: MNHEY and SMNVEV (reference sequence). The CDR3 coding sequence is TGTGCCAGCAGAACCGGACAGAATAGCAATCAGCCCCAGCATTTT. Protein sequence: CASRTGQNSNQPQHF.

A single count supports this clone. The chain joins TRBV10-3 to TRBJ2-1, with TRBD1 as a possible D gene (6 bases). V was clipped by 7 bases and J by 2 bases, with 12 bases between them. The CDR3 has 14 amino acids. The germline V gene encodes CDR1 ENHRY and CDR2 SYGVKD. The CDR3 loop reads CAITDRSTYNEQFF. The CDR3 nucleotides read TGTGCCATCACCGACAGGTCTACCTACAATGAGCAGTTCTTC.

The V and J genes are TRBV14 and TRBJ2-7, with no clear D. The CDR3 extends over 14 amino acids. V was shortened by 2 bases and J by 4 bases, with 12 bases between the two germline ends. The germline CDR1 and CDR2 sequences are SGHDN and FVKESK. The CDR3, as DNA: TGTGCCAGCAGCCAACTTCTTTTTTCGTACGAGCAGTACTTC. Encoded protein: CASSQLLFSYEQYF.

The V gene is TRBV2, the J gene TRBJ1-2, with 8 bases matching TRBD1. Germline V gene data show CDR1 as SNHLY and CDR2 as FYNNEI. The CDR3 runs 15 residues. Losses at the gene ends were 2 bases for V and 5 bases for J; bases not matched to a gene: 7. In DNA, the CDR3 is TGTGCCAGCAGTGAATCGGGACAGGCGGTATATGGCTACACCTTC. This gives the protein CASSESGQAVYGYTF.

A few counts support this clone. This chain links TRBV20-1 with TRBJ2-1; no clear D. Germline V CDR1 and CDR2: DFQATT, SNEGSKA (reference sequence). This CDR3 is built from 13 residues. Trimming took 3 bases from V and 1 from J, leaving 7 bases between them. The CDR3 DNA reads TGCAGTGCTAGTTCCAGGTCCTACAATGAGCAGTTCTTC. This translates into CSASSRSYNEQFF.

V and J are TRBV6-1 and TRBJ2-7; D is perhaps TRBD2 (7 bases). CDR1 and CDR2 from the germline V gene are MNHNS and SASEGT. This CDR3 region has 15 residues. Deletions cut 4 bases from V and 2 bases from J, with 15 bases between. CDR3 sequence reads: CASSGTGGLTYEQYF. Written as DNA, the CDR3 is TGTGCCAGCAGTGGGACCGGGGGGCTGACCTACGAGCAGTACTTC.

The CDR3 here is CASSYSSGSNQPQHF. The DNA of the CDR3 is TGTGCCAGCAGTTACTCGTCCGGTAGCAATCAGCCCCAGCATTTT. This sequence joins TRBV6-5 and TRBJ1-5; D ambiguous. The CDR3 runs to 15 residues. V lost 0 bases and J lost 0, with 6 bases in between. The germline CDR1 and CDR2 sequences are MNHEY and SVGAGI.